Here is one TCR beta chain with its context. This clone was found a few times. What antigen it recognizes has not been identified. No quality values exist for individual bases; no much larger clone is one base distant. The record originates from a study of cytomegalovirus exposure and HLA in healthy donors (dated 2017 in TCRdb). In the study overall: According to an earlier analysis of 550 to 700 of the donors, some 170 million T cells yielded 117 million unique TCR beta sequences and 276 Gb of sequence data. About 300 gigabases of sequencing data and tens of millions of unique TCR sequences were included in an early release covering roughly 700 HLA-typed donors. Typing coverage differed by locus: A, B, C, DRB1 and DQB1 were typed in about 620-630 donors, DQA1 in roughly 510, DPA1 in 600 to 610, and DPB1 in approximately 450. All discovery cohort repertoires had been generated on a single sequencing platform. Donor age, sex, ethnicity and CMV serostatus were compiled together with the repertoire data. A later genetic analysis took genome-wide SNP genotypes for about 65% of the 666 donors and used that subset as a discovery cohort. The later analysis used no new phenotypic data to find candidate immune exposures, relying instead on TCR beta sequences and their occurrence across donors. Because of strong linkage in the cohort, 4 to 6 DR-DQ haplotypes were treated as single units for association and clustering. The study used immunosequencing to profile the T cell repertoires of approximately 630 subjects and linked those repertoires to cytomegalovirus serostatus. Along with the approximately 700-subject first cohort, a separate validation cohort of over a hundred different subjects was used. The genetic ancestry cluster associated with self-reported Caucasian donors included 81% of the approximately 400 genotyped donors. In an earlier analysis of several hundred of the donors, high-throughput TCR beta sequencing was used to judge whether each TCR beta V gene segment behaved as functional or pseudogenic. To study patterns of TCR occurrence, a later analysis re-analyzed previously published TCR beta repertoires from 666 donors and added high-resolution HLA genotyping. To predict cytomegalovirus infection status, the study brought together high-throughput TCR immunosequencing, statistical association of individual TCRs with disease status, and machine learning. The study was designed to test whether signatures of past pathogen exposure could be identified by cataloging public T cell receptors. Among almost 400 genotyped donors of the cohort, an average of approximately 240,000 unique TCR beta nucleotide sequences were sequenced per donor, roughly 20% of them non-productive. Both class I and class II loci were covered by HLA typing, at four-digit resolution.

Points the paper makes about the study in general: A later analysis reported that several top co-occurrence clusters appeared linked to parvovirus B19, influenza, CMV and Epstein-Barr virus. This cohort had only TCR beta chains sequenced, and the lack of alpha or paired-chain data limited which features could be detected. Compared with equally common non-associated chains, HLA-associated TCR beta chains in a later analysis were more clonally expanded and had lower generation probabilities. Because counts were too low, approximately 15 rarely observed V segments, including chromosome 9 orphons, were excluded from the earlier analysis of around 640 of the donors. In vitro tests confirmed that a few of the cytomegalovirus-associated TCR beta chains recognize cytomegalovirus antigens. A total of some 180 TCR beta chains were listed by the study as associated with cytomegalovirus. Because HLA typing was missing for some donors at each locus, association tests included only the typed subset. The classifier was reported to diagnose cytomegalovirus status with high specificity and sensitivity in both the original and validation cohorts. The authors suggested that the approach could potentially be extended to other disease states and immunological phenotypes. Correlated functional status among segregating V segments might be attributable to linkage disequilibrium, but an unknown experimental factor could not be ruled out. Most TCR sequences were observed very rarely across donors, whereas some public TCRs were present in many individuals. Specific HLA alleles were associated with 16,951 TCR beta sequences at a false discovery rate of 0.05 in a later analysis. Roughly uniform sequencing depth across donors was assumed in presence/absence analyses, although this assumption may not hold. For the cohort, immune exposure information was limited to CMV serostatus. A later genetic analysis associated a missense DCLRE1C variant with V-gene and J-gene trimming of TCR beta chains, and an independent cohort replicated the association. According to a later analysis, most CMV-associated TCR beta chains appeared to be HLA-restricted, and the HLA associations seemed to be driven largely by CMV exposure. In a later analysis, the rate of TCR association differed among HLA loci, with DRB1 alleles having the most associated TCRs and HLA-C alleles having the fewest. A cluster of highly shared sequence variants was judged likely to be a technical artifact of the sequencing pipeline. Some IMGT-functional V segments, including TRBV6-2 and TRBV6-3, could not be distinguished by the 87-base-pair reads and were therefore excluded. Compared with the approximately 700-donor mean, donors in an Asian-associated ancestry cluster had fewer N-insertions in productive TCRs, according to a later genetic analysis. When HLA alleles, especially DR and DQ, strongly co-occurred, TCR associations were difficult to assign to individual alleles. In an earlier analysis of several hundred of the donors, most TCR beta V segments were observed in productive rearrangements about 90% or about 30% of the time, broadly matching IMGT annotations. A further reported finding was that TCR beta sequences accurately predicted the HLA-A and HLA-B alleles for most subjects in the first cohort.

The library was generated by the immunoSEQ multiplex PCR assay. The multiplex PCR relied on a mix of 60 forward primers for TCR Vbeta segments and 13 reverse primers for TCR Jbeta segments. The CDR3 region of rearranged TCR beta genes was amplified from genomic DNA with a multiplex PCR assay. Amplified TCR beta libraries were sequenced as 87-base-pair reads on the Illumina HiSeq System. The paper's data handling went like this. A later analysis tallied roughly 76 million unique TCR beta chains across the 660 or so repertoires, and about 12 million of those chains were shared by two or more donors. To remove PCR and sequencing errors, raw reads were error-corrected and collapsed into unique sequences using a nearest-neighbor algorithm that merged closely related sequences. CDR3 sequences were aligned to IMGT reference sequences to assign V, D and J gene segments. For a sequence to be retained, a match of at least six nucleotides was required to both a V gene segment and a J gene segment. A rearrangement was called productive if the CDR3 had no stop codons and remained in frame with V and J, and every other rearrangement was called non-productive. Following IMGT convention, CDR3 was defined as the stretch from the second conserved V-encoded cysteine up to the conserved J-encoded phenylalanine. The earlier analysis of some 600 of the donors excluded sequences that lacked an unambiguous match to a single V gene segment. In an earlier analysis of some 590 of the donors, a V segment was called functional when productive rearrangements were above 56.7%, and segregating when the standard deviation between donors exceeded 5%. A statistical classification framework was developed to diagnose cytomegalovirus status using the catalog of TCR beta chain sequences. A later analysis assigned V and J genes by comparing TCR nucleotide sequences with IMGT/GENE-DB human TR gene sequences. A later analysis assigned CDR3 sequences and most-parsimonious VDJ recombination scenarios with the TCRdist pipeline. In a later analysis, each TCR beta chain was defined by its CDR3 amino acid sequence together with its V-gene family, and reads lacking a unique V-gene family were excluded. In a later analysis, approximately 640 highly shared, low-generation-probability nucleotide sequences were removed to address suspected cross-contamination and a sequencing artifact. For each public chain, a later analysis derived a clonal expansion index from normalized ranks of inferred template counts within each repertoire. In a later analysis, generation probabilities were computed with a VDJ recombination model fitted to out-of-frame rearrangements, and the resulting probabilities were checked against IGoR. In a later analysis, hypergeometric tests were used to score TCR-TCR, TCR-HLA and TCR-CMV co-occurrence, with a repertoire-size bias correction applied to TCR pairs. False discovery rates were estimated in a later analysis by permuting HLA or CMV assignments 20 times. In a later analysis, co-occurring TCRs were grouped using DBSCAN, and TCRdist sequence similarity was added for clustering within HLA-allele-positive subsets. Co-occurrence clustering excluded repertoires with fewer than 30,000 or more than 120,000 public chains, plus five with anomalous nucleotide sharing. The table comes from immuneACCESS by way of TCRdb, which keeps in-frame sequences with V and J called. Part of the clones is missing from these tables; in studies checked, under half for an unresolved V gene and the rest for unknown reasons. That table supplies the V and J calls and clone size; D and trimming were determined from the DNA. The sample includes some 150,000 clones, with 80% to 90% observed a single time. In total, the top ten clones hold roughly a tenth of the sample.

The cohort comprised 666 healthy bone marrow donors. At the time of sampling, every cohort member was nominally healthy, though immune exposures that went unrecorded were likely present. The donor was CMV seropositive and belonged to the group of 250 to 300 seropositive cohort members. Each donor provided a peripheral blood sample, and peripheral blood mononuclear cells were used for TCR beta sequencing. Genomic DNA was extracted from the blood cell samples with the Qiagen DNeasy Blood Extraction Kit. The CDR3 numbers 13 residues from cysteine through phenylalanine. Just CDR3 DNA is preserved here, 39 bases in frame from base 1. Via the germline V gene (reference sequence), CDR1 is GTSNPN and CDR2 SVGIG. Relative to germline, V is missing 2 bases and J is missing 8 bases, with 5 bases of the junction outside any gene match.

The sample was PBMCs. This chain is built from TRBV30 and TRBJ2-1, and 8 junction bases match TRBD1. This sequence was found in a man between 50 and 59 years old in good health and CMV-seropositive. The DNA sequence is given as TGTGCCTGGAGTAGACAGGGGATCGATGAGCAGTTCTTC. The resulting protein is CAWSRQGIDEQFF.